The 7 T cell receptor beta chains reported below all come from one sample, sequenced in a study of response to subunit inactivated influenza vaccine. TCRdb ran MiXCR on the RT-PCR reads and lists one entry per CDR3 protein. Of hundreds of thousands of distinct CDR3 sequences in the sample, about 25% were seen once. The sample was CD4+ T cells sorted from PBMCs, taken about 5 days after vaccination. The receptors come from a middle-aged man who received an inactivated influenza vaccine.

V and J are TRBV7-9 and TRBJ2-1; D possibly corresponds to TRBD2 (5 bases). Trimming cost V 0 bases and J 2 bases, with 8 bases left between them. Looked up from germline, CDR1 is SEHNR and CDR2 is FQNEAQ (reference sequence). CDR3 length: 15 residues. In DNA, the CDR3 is TGTGCCAGCAGCTTAGCTAGCGCTACCTACAATGAGCAGTTCTTC. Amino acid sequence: CASSLASATYNEQFF.

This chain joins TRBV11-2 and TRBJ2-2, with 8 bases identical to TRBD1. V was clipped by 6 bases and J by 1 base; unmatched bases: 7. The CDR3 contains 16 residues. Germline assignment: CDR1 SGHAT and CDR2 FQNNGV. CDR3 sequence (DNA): TGTGCCAGCAGTGTGACCGGGACAGGGAACACCGGGGAGCTGTTTTTT. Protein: CASSVTGTGNTGELFF.

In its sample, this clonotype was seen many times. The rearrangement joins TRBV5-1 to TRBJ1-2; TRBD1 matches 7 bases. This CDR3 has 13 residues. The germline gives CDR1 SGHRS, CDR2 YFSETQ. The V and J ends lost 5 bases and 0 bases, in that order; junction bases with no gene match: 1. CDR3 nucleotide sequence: TGCGCCAGCAGGGGACAGCCTAACTATGGCTACACCTTC. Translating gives CASRGQPNYGYTF.

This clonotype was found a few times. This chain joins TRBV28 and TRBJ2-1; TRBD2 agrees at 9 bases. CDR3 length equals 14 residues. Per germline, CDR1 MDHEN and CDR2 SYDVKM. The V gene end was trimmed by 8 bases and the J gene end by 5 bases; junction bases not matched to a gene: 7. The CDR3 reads CASSVASGNNEQFF. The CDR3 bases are TGTGCCAGCTCGGTGGCTAGCGGGAACAATGAGCAGTTCTTC. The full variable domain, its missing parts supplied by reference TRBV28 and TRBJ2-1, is DVKVTQSSRYLVKRTGEKVFLECVQDMDHENMFWYRQDPGLGLRLIYFSYDVKMKEKGDIPEGYSVSREKKERFSLILESASTNQTSMYLCASSVASGNNEQFFGPGTRLTVL.

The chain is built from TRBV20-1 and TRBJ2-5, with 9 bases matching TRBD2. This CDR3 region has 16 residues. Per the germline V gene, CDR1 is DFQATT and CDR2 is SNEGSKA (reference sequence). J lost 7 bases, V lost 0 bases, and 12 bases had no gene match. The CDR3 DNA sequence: TGCAGTGCTAGAGATCTTAGGCGGGGGGGCGTTCTGACCCAGTACTTC. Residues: CSARDLRRGGVLTQYF.

CDR3 DNA sequence: TGTGCCAGCGGCGCGGGACTCCTCTGCTACGAGCAGTACTTC. The encoded protein is CASGAGLLCYEQYF. The J gene is TRBJ2-7, the V gene TRBV7-9; a possible D gene is TRBD2 (6 bases). Germline V gene data show CDR1 as SEHNR and CDR2 as FQNEAQ (reference sequence). V was cut by 8 bases and J by 3 bases, with 17 bases left in between. The CDR3 runs to 14 residues.

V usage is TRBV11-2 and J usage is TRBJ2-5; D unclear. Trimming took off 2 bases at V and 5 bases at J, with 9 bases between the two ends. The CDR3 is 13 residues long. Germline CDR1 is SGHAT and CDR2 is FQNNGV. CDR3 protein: CASSLSSVETQYF. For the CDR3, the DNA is TGTGCCAGCAGCTTATCCAGCGTGGAGACCCAGTACTTC.